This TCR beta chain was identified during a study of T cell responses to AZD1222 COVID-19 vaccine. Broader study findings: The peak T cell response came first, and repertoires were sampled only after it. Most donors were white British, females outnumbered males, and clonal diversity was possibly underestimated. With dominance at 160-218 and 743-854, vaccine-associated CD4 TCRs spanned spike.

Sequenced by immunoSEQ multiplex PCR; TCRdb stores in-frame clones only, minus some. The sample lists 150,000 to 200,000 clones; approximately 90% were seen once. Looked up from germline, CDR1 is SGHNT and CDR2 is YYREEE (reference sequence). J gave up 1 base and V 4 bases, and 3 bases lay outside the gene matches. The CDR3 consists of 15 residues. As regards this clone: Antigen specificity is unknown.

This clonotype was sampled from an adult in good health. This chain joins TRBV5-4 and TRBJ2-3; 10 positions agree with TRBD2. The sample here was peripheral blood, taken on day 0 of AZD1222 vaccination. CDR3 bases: TGTGCCAGCAGCCTCACTAGCGGGGGCACAGATACGCAGTATTTT. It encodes CASSLTSGGTDTQYF.